These 18 T cell receptor beta chains were sequenced from one sample in a study of T cells in Graves' hyperthyroidism and ophthalmopathy (dated by TCRdb to between 2018 and 2021). Library preparation was by multiplex PCR. The listed sequencing device is Illumina HiSeq 2000. The TCR beta CDR3 regions were amplified from the RNA transcripts. For the first round of RT-PCR on the TCR CDR3, the HTBI primer set was used together with the Qiagen OneStep RT-PCR kit. Using fastp trimming at Q25 and MiXCR clonotype assembly, TCRdb reanalyzed the public sequencing data and kept in-frame beta chains. Every entry covers one CDR3 protein and lists the most common genes and DNA from its rows. The sample profile shows a few hundred thousand distinct CDR3 sequences; roughly 15% of them were found once. The ten largest clones take up around 17% of the sample. Sequences were obtained from blood. The source of these receptors is a woman under 30 with Graves' ophthalmopathy.

The sample holds a few counts of this clonotype. The J gene is TRBJ1-5, the V gene TRBV12-5; D perhaps matches TRBD1 (6 bases). This CDR3 comprises 15 residues. The germline gives CDR1 LGHNT, CDR2 FRNRAP. V lost 10 bases to trimming and J lost 12 bases, with 28 bases between them. Here the CDR3 reads CATGLTGQMIRSQHF. The CDR3 DNA sequence: TGTGCTACTGGCTTAACAGGACAGATGATCAGGAGCCAGCATTTT.

In this sample, this clonotype turned up many times. The chain recombines TRBV4-3 with TRBJ2-1, with TRBD2 matching 15 bases. The CDR3 totals 16 residues. Trimming removed 4 bases from V and 7 bases from J; junction bases left unmatched: 5. CDR1 LGHNA and CDR2 YSLEER come from the germline V gene. CDR3 nucleotide sequence: TGCGCCAGCAGCCGATCCGGGACTAGCGGGAGGAATGAGCAGTTCTTC. It specifies CASSRSGTSGRNEQFF.

About this clonotype: This may be a read error: a much more frequent sequence differs by one nucleotide. The chain is built from TRBV7-2 and TRBJ2-1; D is perhaps TRBD2 (6 bases). Germline loops: CDR1 SGHTA, CDR2 FQGNSA. The CDR3 sequence is 15 residues long. The CDR3 region is CAGSLEGVGYNEQFF. CDR3 coding DNA: TGTGCCGGCAGCTTGGAGGGTGTAGGCTACAATGAGCAGTTCTTC.

This clonotype was detected only a few times. The gene calls are TRBV20-1 and TRBJ1-6, with 8 positions matching TRBD1. The CDR3 spans 15 residues. Germline V gene data show CDR1 as DFQATT and CDR2 as SNEGSKA (reference sequence). V dropped 6 bases and J dropped 10; count of bases not matched to a gene: 14. The CDR3, as DNA: TGCAGTGCCATCAATACTGGACAGGGAGTCTCACCCCTCCACTTT. Translation gives CSAINTGQGVSPLHF.

The sample holds many counts of this clonotype. J is TRBJ2-7 and V is TRBV20-1; D uncertain. Germline CDR1 DFQATT, CDR2 SNEGSKA (reference sequence). Trimming left V 1 base short and J 2 bases short, with 9 bases between. This CDR3 contains 13 residues. Here the CDR3 reads CSARGRRTYEQYF. DNA of the CDR3: TGCAGTGCTAGAGGTAGGCGTACCTACGAGCAGTACTTC.

This clonotype came up many times. The chain is built from TRBV4-2 and TRBJ1-1; 8 bases fit TRBD1. CDR3 size: 15 residues. Losses at the gene ends were 2 bases for V and 2 bases for J; bases not matched to a gene: 4. Germline V lookup: CDR1 LGHNA, CDR2 YNFKEQ. The CDR3 is CASSQPQGDNTEAFF. The CDR3 DNA reads TGTGCCAGCAGCCAACCACAGGGGGACAACACTGAAGCTTTCTTT.

This clonotype was seen a handful of times. The chain uses TRBV15 and TRBJ2-1; D unclear. Germline CDR1 and CDR2: LNHNV and YYDKDF (reference sequence). This CDR3 has 15 residues. The V gene lost 0 bases and the J gene lost 5 bases, with 11 bases spanning the gap. The chain's CDR3 is CATSRDYSQDNEQFF. The CDR3, as DNA: TGTGCCACCAGCAGAGATTATTCCCAAGACAATGAGCAGTTCTTC.

Details on this clonotype: A single base separates this from a much larger clone, so it may be a read error. The V call is TRBV11-2, the J call TRBJ2-7; 7 nucleotides align to TRBD1. Trimming at V came to 8 bases and at J to 2 bases, leaving 9 bases not matched to a gene. The length of the CDR3 is 14 residues. From germline, CDR1 is SGHAT and CDR2 FQNNGV. The CDR3 reads CASAGTDYTYEQYF. CDR3 sequence (DNA): TGTGCCAGCGCCGGGACAGACTATACCTACGAGCAGTACTTC.

This clonotype was counted a few times. The J gene is TRBJ2-1, the V gene TRBV19; 7 bases fit TRBD2. This CDR3 comprises 14 residues. V trimming: 5 bases; J trimming: 5 bases; junction bases outside the gene matches: 6. The germline V gene encodes CDR1 LNHDA and CDR2 SQIVND (reference sequence). In nucleotides, the CDR3 is TGTGCCAGTAGTGAGCTAGCGGAGAACAATGAGCAGTTCTTC. Protein product: CASSELAENNEQFF.

This clonotype appeared a few times. The chain uses TRBV10-2 and TRBJ2-7, with a possible D match to TRBD1 (6 bases). Trimming took off 5 bases at V and 1 base at J, with 15 bases between the two ends. The CDR3 is 15 residues long. Germline V CDR1 and CDR2: WSHSY, SAAADI. The CDR3 DNA sequence: TGCGCCAGCAGTTTTACAGGGTTTGGGTCCTACGAGCAGTACTTC. This codes for CASSFTGFGSYEQYF.

This clonotype turned up a few times. J is TRBJ2-5 and V is TRBV11-3; 9 bases map to TRBD1. Trimming cost V 5 bases and J 4 bases; bases outside gene matches: 8. Germline V gene lookup returns CDR1 SGHNT and CDR2 YENEEA. The CDR3 loop spans 15 amino acids. The CDR3 DNA reads as TGTGCCAGCAGCCCGCGGACAGGGGTAATAGAGACCCAGTACTTC. This codes for CASSPRTGVIETQYF. Complete variable domain (other parts from reference TRBV11-3 and TRBJ2-5): EAGVVQSPRYKIIEKKQPVAFWCNPISGHNTLYWYLQNLGQGPELLIRYENEEAVDDSQLPKDRFSAERLKGVDSTLKIQPAELGDSAVYLCASSPRTGVIETQYFGPGTRLLVL.

This clonotype was picked up many times. The chain uses TRBV7-9 and TRBJ2-5; D uncertain. CDR1 and CDR2 from the germline V gene are SEHNR and FQNEAQ (reference sequence). Trimming took off 3 bases at V and 2 bases at J, with 10 bases between the two ends. The CDR3 sequence is 14 residues long. DNA of the CDR3: TGTGCCAGCAGCTTGCTGGACGGACAAGAGACCCAGTACTTC. Amino acids: CASSLLDGQETQYF.

This clonotype was counted a few times. A much more abundant neighbour one base away suggests this may be a read error. The genes are TRBV4-3 and TRBJ2-7; 7 positions agree with TRBD2. Germline V gene sequence: CDR1 LGHNA, CDR2 YSLEER. V gave up 3 bases and J gave up 7 bases; unmatched junction bases: 15. The CDR3 has 16 residues. This chain's CDR3 is CASSQLAEEGSDEQYF. Written as DNA, the CDR3 is TGCGCCAGCAGCCAGCTAGCGGAAGAGGGTTCGGATGAGCAGTACTTC.

The rearrangement joins TRBV11-2 to TRBJ2-7; the match to TRBD2 covers 11 bases. The CDR3 sequence is 16 residues long. V was pared by 7 bases and J by 1 base, with 9 bases of the junction left unmatched. The germline CDR1 and CDR2 sequences are SGHAT and FQNNGV. DNA for the CDR3: TGTGCCAGCACCTGGGGCGGGACTAGCGGTTCCTACGAGCAGTACTTC. Protein product: CASTWGGTSGSYEQYF.

The chain links TRBV19 to TRBJ1-4; TRBD1 matches at 8 bases. V was clipped by 6 bases and J by 7 bases; unmatched bases: 10. This CDR3 is 15 amino acids long. Germline assignment: CDR1 LNHDA and CDR2 SQIVND (reference sequence). The CDR3, as DNA: TGTGCCAGTAGCCCCGACAGGGGTAGCGGTGAAAAACTGTTTTTT. Translating gives CASSPDRGSGEKLFF.

This clonotype was detected a few times. V gene TRBV4-3 combines with J gene TRBJ1-2; TRBD1 matches at 12 bases. CDR3 size: 17 residues. The J segment lost 4 bases and the V segment lost 0 bases, leaving 6 bases of the junction unmatched. CDR1 and CDR2 (germline): LGHNA, YSLEER. CDR3 amino acids: CASSQDYRDRGPYGYTF. Here the CDR3 DNA reads TGCGCCAGCAGCCAAGATTATCGGGACAGGGGGCCCTATGGCTACACCTTC.

This clonotype was counted at least ten times. V is TRBV6-4 and J is TRBJ2-6, with 12 positions matching TRBD2. After removal of 3 bases from V and 2 bases from J, the junction contained 2 bases not matched to a gene. In germline, CDR1 is MRHNA, CDR2 SNTAGT. The CDR3 contains 17 residues. CDR3 amino acids: CASSDTSGGTGANVLTF. For the CDR3, the DNA is TGTGCCAGCAGTGATACTAGCGGGGGGACTGGGGCCAACGTCCTGACTTTC.

This clonotype showed up just a few times. V gene TRBV15 combines with J gene TRBJ2-2; D is uncertain. CDR3 length: 13 amino acids. In germline, CDR1 is LNHNV, CDR2 YYDKDF (reference sequence). V was shortened by 2 bases and J by 5 bases, with 6 bases between the two germline ends. CDR3 in DNA: TGTGCCACCAGCAGAATACTGACCGGGGAGCTGTTTTTT. Encoded protein: CATSRILTGELFF.